This TCR beta chain appears in the sequencing data of a study of cytomegalovirus exposure and HLA in healthy donors. Study-wide findings and caveats: In vitro data verified three CMV-associated chains as specific for CMV antigens. Researchers counted some 150 TCR beta chains as cytomegalovirus-associated.

Method: immunoSEQ multiplex PCR; TCRdb's copy keeps in-frame clones and lacks some. The sample consists of about 160,000 clones, about 96% of them appearing once. The CDR3 is 14 residues long. V dropped 6 bases and J dropped 6 bases, with 18 bases sitting between them. Germline V gene sequence: CDR1 MNHNS, CDR2 SASEGT. About this clone: Its antigen is undetermined.

The sequenced material came from PBMCs. The chain joins TRBV6-1 to TRBJ2-7; D perhaps matches TRBD1 (5 bases). This TCR was recovered from a woman younger than 35 in good health and CMV-seronegative. CDR3 in amino acids: CASSQGQGLPEQYF. CDR3 DNA sequence: TGTGCCAGCAGCCAGGGTCAGGGTCTCCCCGAGCAGTACTTC.